The 26 T cell receptor beta chains listed next were all sequenced from one sample in a study of beta chain features in type 1 diabetes (dated by TCRdb to between 2018 and 2020). The library was prepared using the immunoSEQ multiplex PCR assay. All of the isolated RNA was reverse transcribed with the High Capacity cDNA Reverse Transcription Kit, so expressed TCRB transcripts were sequenced. Sourced from immuneACCESS, this table was stored by TCRdb with only in-frame sequences that have V and J called. A share of the clones is absent; for the studies checked, an unresolved V gene accounts for under half, and the remainder has no known explanation. In all, the sample holds fewer than 150,000 clones, and about 7% of those were seen once. The ten largest clones add up to roughly 1.4% of the sample. The sequenced material came from central memory CD4+ T cells from blood. Receptor source: a woman aged 25 to 45 in good health.

This clone was picked up a small number of times. V is TRBV25-1 and J is TRBJ2-5, with D uncertain. The J call may be mistaken, given a closer DNA end match to TRBJ2-7. The CDR3 totals 11 residues. Germline V gene data show CDR1 as MGHDK and CDR2 as SYGVNS. CDR3 DNA sequence: TGTGCCAGCAGTCGAGGTTTCGAGCAGTACTTC. Amino acid sequence: CASSRGFEQYF.

There are a few counts of this clone. This rearrangement joins TRBV7-3 to TRBJ2-1; 7 bases agree with TRBD2. Germline loops: CDR1 SGHTA, CDR2 FQGTGA. The CDR3 extends over 12 amino acids. V dropped 8 bases and J dropped 11; count of bases not matched to a gene: 9. CDR3 region: CASGIQRGKQFF. CDR3 nucleotides: TGTGCCAGCGGAATCCAGCGGGGAAAGCAGTTCTTC. Full variable domain (outside the CDR3, taken from reference TRBV7-3 and TRBJ2-1): GAGVSQTPSNKVTEKGKYVELRCDPISGHTALYWYRQSLGQGPEFLIYFQGTGAADDSGLPNDRFFAVRPEGSVSTLKIQRTERGDSAVYLCASGIQRGKQFFGPGTRLTVL.

This clone was seen more than once but under ten times. The V and J genes are TRBV11-3 and TRBJ2-1; TRBD2 is a possible D gene (6 bases). CDR3 length: 15 amino acids. V was cut by 4 bases and J by 0 bases, with 10 bases left in between. Germline V gives CDR1 SGHNT, CDR2 YENEEA. CDR3 coding DNA: TGTGCCAGCAGCTCGTCTAGCGACTCCTACAATGAGCAGTTCTTC. Its protein is CASSSSSDSYNEQFF.

The chain is built from TRBV4-3 and TRBJ2-5, with 13 bases fitting TRBD2. Trimming took 4 bases from V and 4 from J; bases not matched to a gene: 12. CDR3 length: 18 amino acids. From germline, CDR1 is LGHNA and CDR2 YSLEER. As DNA, the CDR3 is TGCGCCAGCAGCCCCGGGACTAGCGGGATCCCAGGGAGAGAGACCCAGTACTTC. This encodes CASSPGTSGIPGRETQYF.

The chain has TRBV28 and TRBJ2-2; TRBD1 agrees at 7 bases. The CDR3 sequence is 14 residues long. V dropped 3 bases and J dropped 3; count of bases not matched to a gene: 1. Germline CDR1 MDHEN, CDR2 SYDVKM. The CDR3 region is CASSFTGDTGELFF. The CDR3 nucleotides read TGTGCCAGCAGTTTTACAGGGGACACCGGGGAGCTGTTTTTT.

This clone showed up many times. J is TRBJ2-3 and V is TRBV5-4; tentative D call: TRBD1 (6 bases). The V gene's germline CDR1 is SGHNT and CDR2 YYREEE (reference sequence). The CDR3 spans 14 residues. Trimming removed 2 bases from V and 1 base from J, with 8 bases in between. Here the CDR3 reads CASSLRQGTDTQYF. CDR3 nucleotides: TGTGCCAGCAGCTTAAGACAGGGCACAGATACGCAGTATTTT.

This clone was picked up many times. This chain connects TRBV5-6 to TRBJ2-3, with TRBD1 matching 7 bases. The ends lost 2 bases at V and 1 base at J; junction bases unmatched: 1. This CDR3 has 14 amino acids. The germline V gene has CDR1 SGHDT and CDR2 YYEEEE. CDR3 bases: TGTGCCAGCAGCTTCGGACAGGGCACAGATACGCAGTATTTT. As protein: CASSFGQGTDTQYF.

This clone was seen only a few times. This rearrangement joins TRBV5-1 to TRBJ2-5, with D possibly being TRBD1 (6 bases). V was trimmed by 0 bases and J by 3 bases, leaving 15 bases between them. Germline loops: CDR1 SGHRS, CDR2 YFSETQ. This CDR3 is built from 16 residues. As DNA, the CDR3 is TGCGCCAGCAGCTTGGGCAGGGGAACAGAGAAAGAGACCCAGTACTTC. It translates to CASSLGRGTEKETQYF.

The rearrangement joins TRBV7-2 to TRBJ2-2; D call uncertain. Germline-derived CDR1 and CDR2 are SGHTA and FQGNSA. Trimming cost V 1 base and J 0 bases, with 9 bases left between them. This CDR3 spans 16 amino acids. The chain's CDR3 is CASSLVPGANTGELFF. The DNA for the CDR3 is TGTGCCAGCAGCTTAGTTCCAGGCGCGAACACCGGGGAGCTGTTTTTT. The complete variable domain, with remaining parts taken from reference TRBV7-2 and TRBJ2-2, reads GAGVSQSPSNKVTEKGKDVELRCDPISGHTALYWYRQSLGQGLEFLIYFQGNSAPDKSGLPSDRFSAERTGGSVSTLTIQRTQQEDSAVYLCASSLVPGANTGELFFGEGSRLTVL.

This clone has at least ten counts. The chain links TRBV6-6 to TRBJ2-3, with 7 bases lining up with TRBD1. Germline CDR1 is MNHNY and CDR2 is SVGAGI (reference sequence). This CDR3 has 14 residues. V dropped 7 bases and J dropped 3; count of bases not matched to a gene: 7. This chain's CDR3 is CASIRQGVTDTQYF. In DNA form, the CDR3 reads TGTGCCAGCATCCGCCAGGGGGTAACAGATACGCAGTATTTT.

This clone was detected only a few times. V gene TRBV5-1 combines with J gene TRBJ1-2; 9 nucleotides align to TRBD1. Germline-derived CDR1 and CDR2 are SGHRS and YFSETQ. Unmatched junction bases numbered 8, after V lost 4 bases and J lost 7 bases. This CDR3 has 14 amino acids. The CDR3 DNA sequence: TGCGCCAGCAGCCTCGGGACAGGGCAGCGTGGCTACACCTTC. This sequence encodes CASSLGTGQRGYTF.

This clone showed up just a few times. J is TRBJ2-5 and V is TRBV19, with D hard to call. This CDR3 is 12 amino acids long. The germline V gene encodes CDR1 LNHDA and CDR2 SQIVND (reference sequence). V dropped 4 bases and J dropped 7 bases, with 10 bases sitting between them. The CDR3 DNA is TGTGCCAGTAGTACTCCCCCGGGGACCCAGTACTTC. It translates to CASSTPPGTQYF.

This chain joins TRBV6-5 and TRBJ2-7; 7 bases line up with TRBD1. From germline, CDR1 is MNHEY and CDR2 SVGAGI. The CDR3 length is 15 residues. The ends lost 6 bases at V and 4 bases at J; junction bases unmatched: 12. The CDR3 is CASRTATGVRYEQYF. In DNA, the CDR3 is TGTGCCAGCAGAACGGCAACAGGGGTAAGGTACGAGCAGTACTTC.

This clone came up a few times. This chain uses TRBV7-2 with TRBJ2-6; D not resolved. The V gene lost 5 bases and the J gene lost 0 bases, with 8 bases spanning the gap. CDR3 size: 15 residues. The germline gives CDR1 SGHTA, CDR2 FQGNSA. CDR3 DNA sequence: TGTGCCAGCAGCCCACAGCTCTCTGGGGCCAACGTCCTGACTTTC. It yields the protein CASSPQLSGANVLTF.

The chain links TRBV7-8 to TRBJ1-2; 8 bases are shared with TRBD1. CDR3 length: 15 amino acids. Germline V lookup: CDR1 SGHVS, CDR2 FQNEAQ. Losses at the gene ends were 2 bases for V and 2 bases for J; bases not matched to a gene: 4. Here the CDR3 DNA reads TGTGCCAGCAGCTTAATGGCAGGGGGCAACTATGGCTACACCTTC. Translating gives CASSLMAGGNYGYTF.

A word on this clone: Other DNA sequences of this sample code for an identical CDR3. V usage is TRBV29-1 and J usage is TRBJ2-7; weak D call: TRBD1 (5 bases). The CDR3 extends over 14 amino acids. The germline V gene has CDR1 SQVTM and CDR2 ANQGSEA. V dropped 5 bases and J dropped 0 bases, with 14 bases sitting between them. The CDR3 sequence: CSVRQTVGSYEQYF. The DNA for the CDR3 is TGCAGCGTTCGACAGACGGTCGGCTCCTACGAGCAGTACTTC.

This clone has more than one count but fewer than ten. The chain couples TRBV2 to TRBJ2-5, with TRBD1 matching 9 bases. V was clipped by 4 bases and J by 2 bases; unmatched bases: 20. Looked up from germline, CDR1 is SNHLY and CDR2 is FYNNEI. The CDR3 runs 20 residues. The CDR3 sequence: CASSGDRGLGAIVGQETQYF. The CDR3 region has the DNA TGTGCCAGCAGTGGAGACAGGGGGTTGGGGGCAATAGTTGGTCAAGAGACCCAGTACTTC.

V usage is TRBV7-8 and J usage is TRBJ2-7, with D unclear. V shed 2 bases and J shed 4 bases, with 9 bases lying between them. The CDR3 extends over 13 amino acids. Per germline, CDR1 SGHVS and CDR2 FQNEAQ. For the CDR3, the DNA is TGTGCCAGCAGCTTACTTTCGTATTACGAGCAGTACTTC. Translating gives CASSLLSYYEQYF. Variable domain in full (rest from reference TRBV7-8 and TRBJ2-7): GAGVSQSPRYKVAKRGQDVALRCDPISGHVSLFWYQQALGQGPEFLTYFQNEAQLDKSGLPSDRFFAERPEGSVSTLKIQRTQQEDSAVYLCASSLLSYYEQYFGPGTRLTVT.

This clone was observed a handful of times. J is TRBJ1-1 and V is TRBV4-2; the D is unclear. V shed 0 bases and J shed 10 bases, with 15 bases lying between them. The CDR3 is 14 residues long. Germline V gives CDR1 LGHNA, CDR2 YNFKEQ. CDR3 amino acids: CASSQDIGERGAFF. The CDR3 region has the DNA TGTGCCAGCAGCCAAGATATCGGGGAGAGAGGAGCTTTCTTT.

The table lists this clone with a few counts. The chain recombines TRBV29-1 with TRBJ2-1; 8 nucleotides match TRBD2. The V segment lost 6 bases and the J segment 2 bases; nucleotides outside the gene matches: 9. Germline V lookup: CDR1 SQVTM, CDR2 ANQGSEA. CDR3 length equals 15 residues. CDR3 nucleotide sequence: TGCAGCGTGCCGGCGGGGGGCCTGACCTACAATGAGCAGTTCTTC. This sequence encodes CSVPAGGLTYNEQFF.

This chain uses TRBV5-5 with TRBJ2-1; 7 bases are shared with TRBD1. This CDR3 has 12 residues. Germline V lookup: CDR1 SGHKS, CDR2 YYEKEE (reference sequence). V gave up 4 bases and J gave up 6 bases; unmatched junction bases: 1. DNA for the CDR3: TGTGCCAGCAGCGGGACAGTCAATGAGCAGTTCTTC. Translating gives CASSGTVNEQFF.

There are a few counts of this clone. V is TRBV5-4 and J is TRBJ2-5, with TRBD2 matching 8 bases. The germline CDR1 and CDR2 sequences are SGHNT and YYREEE (reference sequence). Trimming cost V 0 bases and J 3 bases; bases outside gene matches: 10. The CDR3 has 17 residues. The CDR3 here is CASSLAGSGISKETQYF. The CDR3 DNA is TGTGCCAGCAGCTTGGCTGGTAGCGGGATATCCAAAGAGACCCAGTACTTC.

CDR3 region: CASATSIGNTDTQYF. The CDR3, as DNA: TGTGCCAGCGCGACTAGCATCGGAAACACAGATACGCAGTATTTT. V is TRBV18 and J is TRBJ2-3, with TRBD2 matching over 7 bases. V was pared by 8 bases and J by 2 bases, with 10 bases of the junction left unmatched. The V gene's germline CDR1 is KGHSH and CDR2 LQKENI. The CDR3 sequence is 15 residues long.

V and J are TRBV27 and TRBJ2-3; TRBD2 might be the D (5 bases). The CDR3 consists of 14 residues. The V gene's germline CDR1 is MNHEY and CDR2 SMNVEV (reference sequence). Trimming pared 0 bases from V and 9 bases from J, leaving 13 bases between. Here the CDR3 DNA reads TGTGCCAGCAGTTTATCTGCCGATTCGGGGACGCAGTATTTT. This sequence encodes CASSLSADSGTQYF.

The rearrangement uses TRBV19 and TRBJ2-1; 16 bases fit TRBD2. After removal of 2 bases from V and 10 bases from J, the junction contained 11 bases not matched to a gene. Germline assignment: CDR1 LNHDA and CDR2 SQIVND (reference sequence). This CDR3 contains 18 residues. CDR3 protein: CASSIYQPGLAGGREQFF. In DNA form, the CDR3 reads TGTGCCAGTAGTATATATCAGCCGGGACTAGCGGGAGGGCGGGAGCAGTTCTTC.

This clone was seen a few times. The chain links TRBV5-1 to TRBJ2-1, with D maybe TRBD2 (6 bases). The CDR3 loop spans 11 amino acids. The V gene lost 8 bases and the J gene lost 6 bases, with 9 bases spanning the gap. Germline V gene lookup returns CDR1 SGHRS and CDR2 YFSETQ. The CDR3 DNA reads TGCGCCAGTGGGGACTCCAATGAGCAGTTCTTC. It translates to CASGDSNEQFF.